These 19 T cell receptor beta chains were all obtained from the same sample, sequenced in a study of T cell responses to AZD1222 COVID-19 vaccine. The repertoire was sequenced with immunoSEQ multiplex PCR; TCRdb's copy has only in-frame clones and lacks some. The data hold 68,000 or so clones, with approximately 91% observed a single time. The sequencing used peripheral blood, collected on day 0 of AZD1222 vaccination. The receptors originated from an adult in good health.

The genes are TRBV5-6 and TRBJ2-7; no firm D call. Germline V gives CDR1 SGHDT, CDR2 YYEEEE. This CDR3 has 16 residues. The germline V and J ends were trimmed by 0 bases and 1 base, with 14 bases remaining between them. In nucleotides, the CDR3 is TGTGCCAGCAGCTTGGGGTGGGCGGCTGAATCCTACGAGCAGTACTTC. Translated: CASSLGWAAESYEQYF. The variable domain in full, completed from reference TRBV5-6 and TRBJ2-7, reads DAGVTQSPTHLIKTRGQQVTLRCSPKSGHDTVSWYQQALGQGPQFIFQYYEEEERQRGNFPDRFSGHQFPNYSSELNVNALLLGDSALYLCASSLGWAAESYEQYFGPGTRLTVT.

CDR3 sequence (DNA): TGTGCCACCAGCAGAGATGGTTCAGGGAAGCTGACAGCTTTCTTT. Translation: CATSRDGSGKLTAFF. V usage is TRBV15 and J usage is TRBJ1-1; a weak D match, TRBD1 (5 bases). CDR1 and CDR2 from the germline V gene are LNHNV and YYDKDF (reference sequence). V shed 0 bases and J shed 10 bases, with 18 bases lying between them. The CDR3 extends over 15 amino acids.

J is TRBJ2-5 and V is TRBV14; the D is unclear. Deletions cut 2 bases from V and 1 base from J, with 5 bases between. Germline loops: CDR1 SGHDN, CDR2 FVKESK. The CDR3 is made up of 13 amino acids. As DNA, the CDR3 is TGTGCCAGCAGCCAATTCCCCCAAGAGACCCAGTACTTC. Translated: CASSQFPQETQYF.

The CDR3 reads CATNQDRGYGNTIYF. The CDR3 bases are TGTGCCACCAACCAAGACAGGGGATATGGAAACACCATATATTTT. The chain links TRBV15 to TRBJ1-3; 8 bases line up with TRBD1. Germline values: CDR1 LNHNV, CDR2 YYDKDF (reference sequence). The CDR3 is 15 amino acids. V lost 7 bases, J lost 3 bases, and 8 bases stayed unmatched.

The chain is built from TRBV15 and TRBJ2-5; weak D call: TRBD2 (6 bases). The CDR3 covers 14 residues. Trimming pared 3 bases from V and 5 bases from J, leaving 13 bases between. Germline V CDR1 and CDR2: LNHNV, YYDKDF (reference sequence). In DNA, the CDR3 is TGTGCCACCAGCAGGGACGGTGGGAGGGAGACCCAGTACTTC. Translating gives CATSRDGGRETQYF.

This clone was seen only once. The rearrangement links TRBV11-2 to TRBJ2-1; 12 nucleotides align to TRBD2. Germline loops: CDR1 SGHAT, CDR2 FQNNGV. V dropped 1 base and J dropped 3; count of bases not matched to a gene: 1. The CDR3 is 16 residues long. The CDR3 spells CASSLGLAGDYNEQFF. CDR3 nucleotides: TGTGCCAGCAGCTTAGGACTAGCGGGAGACTACAATGAGCAGTTCTTC.

The rearrangement uses TRBV15 and TRBJ1-3, with a tentative D call TRBD1 (5 bases). Germline V CDR1 and CDR2: LNHNV, YYDKDF (reference sequence). V was trimmed by 3 bases and J by 2 bases, leaving 11 bases between them. The CDR3 length is 15 residues. The CDR3 DNA follows: TGTGCCACCAGCAGCGTCAGGGACCCTGGAAACACCATATATTTT. Its protein product is CATSSVRDPGNTIYF.

The CDR3 nucleotides are TGTGCCAGCAAGGACAGTTCCACAGATACGCAGTATTTT. Its protein product is CASKDSSTDTQYF. V is TRBV6-5 and J is TRBJ2-3, with D possibly TRBD1 on 6 matching bases. V lost 7 bases to trimming and J lost 2 bases, with 10 bases between them. Germline values: CDR1 MNHEY, CDR2 SVGAGI. This CDR3 spans 13 amino acids.

This clone was picked up one time. The chain employs TRBV5-5 and TRBJ1-1, with D tentatively TRBD1 (5 bases). The CDR3 has 19 residues. Germline lookup yields CDR1 SGHKS and CDR2 YYEKEE (reference sequence). V dropped 7 bases and J dropped 0 bases, with 28 bases sitting between them. The CDR3, as DNA: TGTGCCAGCGGGATTCCACTCTGGGAGGGGTCGACCATGAACACTGAAGCTTTCTTT. As protein: CASGIPLWEGSTMNTEAFF.

Here the CDR3 reads CSVEDTIYEQYF. The CDR3 DNA reads TGCAGCGTTGAGGACACCATATACGAGCAGTACTTC. The chain carries TRBV29-1 and TRBJ2-7, with D possibly matching TRBD1 (5 bases). The ends were cut back, 3 bases at V and 4 bases at J, with 10 bases in the middle. CDR3 length: 12 amino acids. Germline CDR1 is SQVTM and CDR2 is ANQGSEA.

The gene calls are TRBV28 and TRBJ2-7, with D uncertain. This CDR3 is 14 amino acids long. Trimming took off 4 bases at V and 2 bases at J, with 12 bases between the two ends. Germline V CDR1 and CDR2: MDHEN, SYDVKM. The CDR3 loop is CASSWRPDPYEQYF. The CDR3 DNA reads TGTGCCAGCAGTTGGAGACCTGATCCCTACGAGCAGTACTTC.

This sequence joins TRBV19 and TRBJ1-5; TRBD1 agrees at 8 bases. The CDR3 extends over 15 amino acids. Per the germline V gene, CDR1 is LNHDA and CDR2 is SQIVND (reference sequence). The V segment lost 5 bases and the J segment 1 base; nucleotides outside the gene matches: 4. The CDR3 reads CASSVQGASNQPQHF. The CDR3 region has the DNA TGTGCCAGTAGTGTGCAGGGGGCGAGCAATCAGCCCCAGCATTTT.

This rearrangement joins TRBV5-5 to TRBJ1-5, with a tentative D call TRBD1 (6 bases). This CDR3 region has 16 residues. Trimming removed 0 bases from V and 4 bases from J, with 14 bases in between. Germline values: CDR1 SGHKS, CDR2 YYEKEE (reference sequence). The CDR3 DNA is TGTGCCAGCAGCTTGGTCTTCCGACAGGATAATCAGCCCCAGCATTTT. This encodes CASSLVFRQDNQPQHF.

The chain recombines TRBV7-2 with TRBJ1-3; D may be TRBD1 (5 bases). This CDR3 is built from 15 residues. CDR1 is SGHTA, CDR2 FQGNSA, per germline. Trimming stripped 4 bases from V and 3 bases from J, with 13 bases between. In nucleotides, the CDR3 is TGTGCCAGCAGCTCCCACCCGGGGGATGGAAACACCATATATTTT. Protein sequence: CASSSHPGDGNTIYF.

The rearrangement links TRBV2 to TRBJ1-5; D remains unclear. Germline lookup yields CDR1 SNHLY and CDR2 FYNNEI. The V gene lost 6 bases and the J gene lost 3 bases, with 6 bases spanning the gap. CDR3 size: 12 residues. CDR3 residues: CASRLLNQPQHF. The CDR3 DNA is TGTGCCAGCAGGCTCCTCAATCAGCCCCAGCATTTT. The whole variable domain, filled in from reference TRBV2 and TRBJ1-5, reads EPEVTQTPSHQVTQMGQEVILRCVPISNHLYFYWYRQILGQKVEFLVSFYNNEISEKSEIFDDQFSVERPDGSNFTLKIRSTKLEDSAMYFCASRLLNQPQHFGDGTRLSIL.

This clone was counted once. This rearrangement joins TRBV19 to TRBJ1-5; D unresolved. The CDR3 has 15 residues. The V gene's germline CDR1 is LNHDA and CDR2 SQIVND (reference sequence). Trimming stripped 1 base from V and 0 bases from J, with 7 bases between. DNA of the CDR3: TGTGCCAGTAGTATAGTCGTATATAGCAATCAGCCCCAGCATTTT. This gives the protein CASSIVVYSNQPQHF.

Here the CDR3 DNA reads TGTGCCAGCACCGACAACAGGGCCCATCAGCCCCAGCATTTT. Its translation: CASTDNRAHQPQHF. V gene TRBV6-5 combines with J gene TRBJ1-5, with D maybe TRBD1 (6 bases). This CDR3 spans 14 amino acids. Germline lookup yields CDR1 MNHEY and CDR2 SVGAGI. Between the trimmed V and J ends, which lost 7 bases and 5 bases, there was a span of 15 bases.

This clone appeared once. The rearrangement uses TRBV29-1 and TRBJ2-2; the match to TRBD2 covers 12 bases. CDR3 length: 14 amino acids. The V and J ends lost 6 bases and 7 bases, in that order; junction bases with no gene match: 6. Germline V gene lookup returns CDR1 SQVTM and CDR2 ANQGSEA. CDR3 nucleotide sequence: TGCAGCGTGACTAGCGGGAGAGAATTCGGGGAGCTGTTTTTT. Translated, it gives CSVTSGREFGELFF.

The chain links TRBV5-1 to TRBJ1-4; D gene uncertain. Trimming took off 2 bases at V and 0 bases at J, with 5 bases between the two ends. Germline-derived CDR1 and CDR2 are SGHRS and YFSETQ. This CDR3 spans 14 amino acids. This chain's CDR3 is CASSLLATNEKLFF. For the CDR3, the DNA is TGCGCCAGCAGCTTACTAGCAACTAATGAAAAACTGTTTTTT.